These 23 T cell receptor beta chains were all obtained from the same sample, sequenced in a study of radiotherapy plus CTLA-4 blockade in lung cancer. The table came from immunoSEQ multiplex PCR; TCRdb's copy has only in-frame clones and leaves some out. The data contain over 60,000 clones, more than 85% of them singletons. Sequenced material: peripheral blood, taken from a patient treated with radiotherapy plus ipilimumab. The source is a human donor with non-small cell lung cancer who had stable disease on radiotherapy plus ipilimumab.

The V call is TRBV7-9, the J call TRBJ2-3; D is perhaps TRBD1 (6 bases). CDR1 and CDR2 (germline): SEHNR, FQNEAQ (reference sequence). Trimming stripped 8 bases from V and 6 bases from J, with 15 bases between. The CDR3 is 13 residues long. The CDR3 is CASDGVGGDTQYF. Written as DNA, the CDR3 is TGTGCCAGCGACGGGGTAGGGGGTGATACGCAGTATTTT.

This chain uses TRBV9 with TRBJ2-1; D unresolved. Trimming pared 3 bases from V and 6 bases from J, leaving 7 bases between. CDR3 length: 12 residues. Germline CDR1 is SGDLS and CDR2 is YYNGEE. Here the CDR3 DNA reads TGTGCCAGCAGCGCAAACAGCAATGAGCAGTTCTTC. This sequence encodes CASSANSNEQFF. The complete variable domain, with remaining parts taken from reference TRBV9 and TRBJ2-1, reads DSGVTQTPKHLITATGQRVTLRCSPRSGDLSVYWYQQSLDQGLQFLIQYYNGEERAKGNILERFSAQQFPDLHSELNLSSLELGDSALYFCASSANSNEQFFGPGTRLTVL.

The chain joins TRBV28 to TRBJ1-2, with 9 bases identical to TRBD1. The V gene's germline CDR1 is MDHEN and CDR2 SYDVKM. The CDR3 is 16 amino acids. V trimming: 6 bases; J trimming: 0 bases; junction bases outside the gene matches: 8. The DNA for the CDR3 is TGTGCCAGCAGATATCCGGGACAGGGTGCTAACTATGGCTACACCTTC. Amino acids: CASRYPGQGANYGYTF.

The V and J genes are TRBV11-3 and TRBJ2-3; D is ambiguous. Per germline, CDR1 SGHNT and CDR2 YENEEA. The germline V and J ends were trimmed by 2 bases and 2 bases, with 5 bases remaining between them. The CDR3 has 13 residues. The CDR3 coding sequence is TGTGCCAGCAGCTTAATTGACACAGATACGCAGTATTTT. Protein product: CASSLIDTDTQYF.

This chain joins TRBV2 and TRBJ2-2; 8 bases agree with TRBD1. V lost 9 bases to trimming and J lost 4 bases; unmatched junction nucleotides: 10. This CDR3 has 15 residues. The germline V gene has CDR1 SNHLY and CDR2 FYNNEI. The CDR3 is CARGAGGGATGELFF. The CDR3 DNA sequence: TGTGCCAGAGGGGCAGGGGGCGGTGCCACCGGGGAGCTGTTTTTT.

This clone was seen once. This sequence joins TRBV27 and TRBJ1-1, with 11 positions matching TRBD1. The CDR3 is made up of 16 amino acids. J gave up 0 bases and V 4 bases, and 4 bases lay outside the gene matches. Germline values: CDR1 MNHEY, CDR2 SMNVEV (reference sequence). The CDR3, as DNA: TGTGCCAGCAGTTCTTGGACAGGGGGCTTGAACACTGAAGCTTTCTTT. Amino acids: CASSSWTGGLNTEAFF.

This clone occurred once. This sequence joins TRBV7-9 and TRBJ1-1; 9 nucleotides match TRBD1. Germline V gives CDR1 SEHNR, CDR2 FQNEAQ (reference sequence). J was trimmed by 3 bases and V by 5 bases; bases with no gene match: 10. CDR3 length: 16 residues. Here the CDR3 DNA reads TGTGCCAGCAGCCCAGGGACAGGGAGGGACGACACTGAAGCTTTCTTT. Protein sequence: CASSPGTGRDDTEAFF.

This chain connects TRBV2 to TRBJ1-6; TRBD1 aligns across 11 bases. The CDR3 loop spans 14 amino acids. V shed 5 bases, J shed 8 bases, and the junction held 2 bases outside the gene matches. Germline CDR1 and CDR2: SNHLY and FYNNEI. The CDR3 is CASSRDRGDSPLHF. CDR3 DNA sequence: TGTGCCAGCAGTAGGGACAGGGGGGATTCACCCCTCCACTTT.

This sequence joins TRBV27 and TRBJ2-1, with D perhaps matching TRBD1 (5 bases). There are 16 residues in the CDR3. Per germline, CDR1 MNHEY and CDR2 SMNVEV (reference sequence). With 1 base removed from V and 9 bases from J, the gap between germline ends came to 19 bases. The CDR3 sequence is CASSLLPPPREAEQFF. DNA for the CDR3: TGTGCCAGCAGTTTATTACCCCCACCCAGGGAAGCTGAGCAGTTCTTC.

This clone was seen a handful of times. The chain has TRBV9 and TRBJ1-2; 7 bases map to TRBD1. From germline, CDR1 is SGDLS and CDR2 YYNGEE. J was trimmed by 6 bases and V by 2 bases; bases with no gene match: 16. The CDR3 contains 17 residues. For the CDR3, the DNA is TGTGCCAGCAGCGTTTTCGAGGGGGCGGTTTCTGGGGATGGCTACACCTTC. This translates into CASSVFEGAVSGDGYTF.

CDR3 in DNA: TGTGCCAGCAGCCCCCGACCCTGGGAAAATGAAAAACTGTTTTTT. Translation gives CASSPRPWENEKLFF. The chain recombines TRBV11-2 with TRBJ1-4; D uncertain. CDR1 is SGHAT and CDR2 is FQNNGV in the germline V gene. This CDR3 comprises 15 residues. V shed 5 bases and J shed 5 bases, with 15 bases lying between them. Complete variable domain (other parts from reference TRBV11-2 and TRBJ1-4): EAGVAQSPRYKIIEKRQSVAFWCNPISGHATLYWYQQILGQGPKLLIQFQNNGVVDDSQLPKDRFSAERLKGVDSTLKIQPAKLEDSAVYLCASSPRPWENEKLFFGSGTQLSVL.

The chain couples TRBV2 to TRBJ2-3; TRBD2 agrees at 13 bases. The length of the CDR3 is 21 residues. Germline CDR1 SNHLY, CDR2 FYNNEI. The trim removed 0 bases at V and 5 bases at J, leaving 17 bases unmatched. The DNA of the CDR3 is TGTGCCAGCAGTGAAGCGCTTCTTACTAGCGGGGGGGCCTGGGAAGGAGATACGCAGTATTTT. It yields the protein CASSEALLTSGGAWEGDTQYF.

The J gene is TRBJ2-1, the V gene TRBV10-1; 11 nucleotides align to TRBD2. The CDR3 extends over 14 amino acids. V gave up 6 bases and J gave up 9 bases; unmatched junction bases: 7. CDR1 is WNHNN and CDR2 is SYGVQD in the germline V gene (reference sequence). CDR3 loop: CASSVAGGSGEQFF. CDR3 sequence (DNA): TGCGCCAGCAGCGTAGCGGGAGGGAGCGGTGAGCAGTTCTTC.

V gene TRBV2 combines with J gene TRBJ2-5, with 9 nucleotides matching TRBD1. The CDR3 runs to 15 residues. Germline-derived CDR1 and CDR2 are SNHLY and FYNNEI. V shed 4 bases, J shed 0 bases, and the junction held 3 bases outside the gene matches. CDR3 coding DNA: TGTGCCAGCAGTGGAGGGACAGGGAACCAAGAGACCCAGTACTTC. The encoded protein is CASSGGTGNQETQYF.

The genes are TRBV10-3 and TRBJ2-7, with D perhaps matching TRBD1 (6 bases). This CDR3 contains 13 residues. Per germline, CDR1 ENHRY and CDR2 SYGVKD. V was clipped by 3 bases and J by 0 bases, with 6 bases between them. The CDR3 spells CAISEQGSYEQYF. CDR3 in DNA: TGTGCCATCAGTGAACAGGGCTCCTACGAGCAGTACTTC.

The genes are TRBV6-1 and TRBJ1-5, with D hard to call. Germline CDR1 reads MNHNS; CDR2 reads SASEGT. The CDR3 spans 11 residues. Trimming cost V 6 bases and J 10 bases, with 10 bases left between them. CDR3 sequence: CASRGPTPQHF. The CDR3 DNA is TGTGCCAGCAGAGGACCGACACCCCAGCATTTT.

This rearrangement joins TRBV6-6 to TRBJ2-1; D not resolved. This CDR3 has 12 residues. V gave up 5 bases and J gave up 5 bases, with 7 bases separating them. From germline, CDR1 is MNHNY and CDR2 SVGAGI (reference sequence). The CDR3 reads CASSPRDNEQFF. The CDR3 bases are TGTGCCAGCAGTCCTCGAGACAATGAGCAGTTCTTC.

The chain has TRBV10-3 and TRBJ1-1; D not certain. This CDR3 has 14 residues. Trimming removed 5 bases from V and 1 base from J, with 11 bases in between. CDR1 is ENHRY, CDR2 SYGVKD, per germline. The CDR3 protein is CAISSGAKNTEAFF. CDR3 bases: TGTGCCATCAGTTCGGGAGCCAAGAACACTGAAGCTTTCTTT.

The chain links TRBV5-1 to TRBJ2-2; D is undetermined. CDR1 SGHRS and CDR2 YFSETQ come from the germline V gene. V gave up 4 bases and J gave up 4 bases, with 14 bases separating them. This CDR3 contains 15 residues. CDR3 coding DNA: TGCGCCAGCAGCCCCCGAAGTTCGGGCACCGGGGAGCTGTTTTTT. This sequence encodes CASSPRSSGTGELFF.

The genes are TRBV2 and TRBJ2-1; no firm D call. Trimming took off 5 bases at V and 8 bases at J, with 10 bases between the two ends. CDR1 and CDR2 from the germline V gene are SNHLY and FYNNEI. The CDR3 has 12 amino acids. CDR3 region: CASSQTSHEQFF. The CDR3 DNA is TGTGCCAGCAGTCAGACATCCCATGAGCAGTTCTTC.

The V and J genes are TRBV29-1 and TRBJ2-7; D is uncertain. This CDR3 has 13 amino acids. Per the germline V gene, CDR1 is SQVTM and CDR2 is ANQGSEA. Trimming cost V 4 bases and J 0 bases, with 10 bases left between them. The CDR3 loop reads CSVVIGPSYEQYF. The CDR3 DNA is TGCAGCGTTGTAATAGGACCCTCCTACGAGCAGTACTTC.

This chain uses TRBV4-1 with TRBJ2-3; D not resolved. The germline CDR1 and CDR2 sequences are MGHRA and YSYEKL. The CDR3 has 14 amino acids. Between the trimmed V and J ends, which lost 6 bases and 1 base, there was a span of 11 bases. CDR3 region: CASRPVPGTDTQYF. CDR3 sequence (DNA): TGCGCCAGCAGACCAGTGCCGGGCACAGATACGCAGTATTTT.

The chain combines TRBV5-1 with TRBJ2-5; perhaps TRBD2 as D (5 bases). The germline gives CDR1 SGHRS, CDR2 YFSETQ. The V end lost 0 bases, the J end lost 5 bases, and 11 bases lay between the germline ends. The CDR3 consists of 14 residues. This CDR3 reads CASSLAGSGETQYF. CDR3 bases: TGCGCCAGCAGCTTGGCGGGGAGTGGGGAGACCCAGTACTTC.